Presented here are 27 T cell receptor beta chains from one specimen sequenced in a study of tumor-infiltrating lymphocytes in primary liver carcinoma. TCR beta cDNA was reverse-transcribed from roughly 0.45 ug of total RNA. The reaction used a constant-region primer and ProtoScript II reverse transcriptase. Slightly modified ARM-PCR, run as three nested multiplex PCR rounds, produced the TCR beta libraries. For approximately 11 cycles apiece, the opening two PCR rounds ran with TRBV1-TRBV30 forward primers and a C-beta reverse primer. TCRdb re-analysed the multiplex PCR reads in MiXCR, keeping a single row per CDR3 protein. The sample carries over 250,000 distinct CDR3 sequences, almost 60% recorded once. RNA isolated from unsorted whole blood supplied the blood RNA, with germline DNA also extracted. Input material: peripheral blood. These receptors originate from a woman aged 30 to 39 with primary liver carcinoma and hepatitis B virus infection.

Turning to this clonotype: A clone one base away is much larger, so this may be a read error. Lacking the conserved final phenylalanine or tryptophan, this CDR3 likely reflects a read error. This chain connects TRBV6-6 to TRBJ2-2, with D unresolved. Germline assignment: CDR1 MNHNY and CDR2 SVGAGI (reference sequence). The CDR3 length is 15 residues. Trimming removed 2 bases from V and 3 bases from J, with 10 bases in between. The CDR3 region has the DNA TGTGCCAGCAGTTACCTAGTTGGGTACACCGGGGAGCTGTTTTCT. Its protein is CASSYLVGYTGELFS.

On this clonotype itself: Just one base apart from a much larger clone, this may be a read error. The chain couples TRBV5-5 to TRBJ2-1, with 10 positions matching TRBD1. The trim removed 4 bases at V and 7 bases at J, leaving 11 bases unmatched. The germline V gene encodes CDR1 SGHKS and CDR2 YYEKEE (reference sequence). This CDR3 is built from 16 residues. CDR3 in DNA: TGTGCCAGCAGCGGAACCGGGACAGGGGCCGGGAATGAGCAGTTCTTC. As protein: CASSGTGTGAGNEQFF.

The chain joins TRBV4-1 to TRBJ2-7; D remains ambiguous. Germline V gives CDR1 MGHRA, CDR2 YSYEKL. With 2 bases removed from V and 1 base from J, the gap between germline ends came to 9 bases. CDR3 length equals 14 residues. CDR3 amino acids: CASSQPGGSYEQYF. CDR3 coding DNA: TGCGCCAGCAGCCAACCTGGCGGATCCTACGAGCAGTACTTC.

Details on this clonotype: This may come from a read error, since a much larger clone is one base off. The chain recombines TRBV29-1 with TRBJ2-3; D gene ambiguous. This CDR3 contains 11 residues. Germline CDR1 and CDR2: SQVTM and ANQGSEA. The CDR3 here is CSVETADMQYF. The DNA of the CDR3 is TGCAGCGTCGAGACGGCAGATATGCAGTATTTT.

As to this clonotype: Sequence at one end of the junction differs from germline and may be a read error. This rearrangement joins TRBV29-1 to TRBJ1-1; possibly TRBD1 for D (6 bases). Germline CDR1 is SQVTM and CDR2 is ANQGSEA. The CDR3 runs to 13 residues. CDR3 DNA: TGCAGCGTAGTTACAGGGTGGTCCACTGAAGCTTCCTTT. It specifies CSVVTGWSTEASF.

For this clonotype: Compared with germline, one end of the junction differs, possibly owing to a read error. The chain couples TRBV29-1 to TRBJ1-1; TRBD1 matches 8 bases. CDR3 length: 14 amino acids. Germline-derived CDR1 and CDR2 are SQVTM and ANQGSEA. The CDR3 DNA is TGCAGCGGCCGACAGGGGCAATCGAACACTGAAGCTTCCTTT. Translated, it gives CSGRQGQSNTEASF.

The sample holds many counts of this clonotype. The chain uses TRBV29-1 and TRBJ2-1; 9 bases align to TRBD2. The ends lost 7 bases at V and 7 bases at J; junction bases unmatched: 8. Germline V gene sequence: CDR1 SQVTM, CDR2 ANQGSEA. The CDR3 consists of 13 residues. The CDR3 is CSGIAGVKNEQFF. CDR3 bases: TGCAGCGGGATAGCGGGAGTTAAAAATGAGCAGTTCTTC.

Concerning this clonotype itself: The junction shows a germline mismatch at one end, possibly a read error. CDR3 coding DNA: TGTGCTAGCAAAGGCCTGGGCGACGTAGCTGAAGCTTTCTTT. It codes for CASKGLGDVAEAFF. The chain couples TRBV6-1 to TRBJ1-1, with D hard to call. Germline CDR1 is MNHNS and CDR2 is SASEGT. CDR3 length: 14 amino acids.

The table lists this clonotype with a count of one. A read error may explain this, as a much larger clone is one base away. The chain has TRBV6-2 or TRBV6-3 and TRBJ2-2; 9 positions match TRBD1. Germline lookup yields CDR1 MNHEY and CDR2 SVGEGT. The CDR3 totals 16 residues. CDR3 in amino acids: CASSTPGTGYTGELLF. DNA of the CDR3: TGTGCCAGCAGTACCCCCGGGACAGGGTACACCGGGGAGCTGCTTTTT.

This rearrangement joins TRBV12-3 or TRBV12-4 to TRBJ2-7, with D perhaps matching TRBD2 (5 bases). CDR3 length: 14 amino acids. V gave up 3 bases and J gave up 6 bases, with 15 bases separating them. In DNA form, the CDR3 reads TGTGCCAGCAGTTTGGGAGTAGCGTACTGCGAGCAGTACTTC. Protein: CASSLGVAYCEQYF.

A few counts support this clonotype. A much larger clone lies a single base off, so this may be a read error. The CDR3 reads CSVARNTEALF. As DNA, the CDR3 is TGCAGCGTTGCGCGGAACACTGAAGCTCTCTTT. The chain couples TRBV29-1 to TRBJ1-1; the D is unclear. CDR1 and CDR2 (germline): SQVTM, ANQGSEA. The CDR3 spans 11 residues.

About this clonotype itself: Sequence at one end of the junction differs from germline and may be a read error. The CDR3 here is CASSHARGYGQYF. In DNA form, the CDR3 reads TGCGCCAGCAGCCACGCTCGGGGGTACGGGCAGTACTTC. J is TRBJ2-7 and V is TRBV4-1, with a tentative D call TRBD2 (6 bases). CDR1 and CDR2 from the germline V gene are MGHRA and YSYEKL. The length of the CDR3 is 13 residues.

This chain uses TRBV12-3 or TRBV12-4 with TRBJ2-1; the match to TRBD2 covers 11 bases. The V gene end was trimmed by 4 bases and the J gene end by 7 bases; junction bases not matched to a gene: 9. This CDR3 spans 16 amino acids. CDR3 DNA sequence: TGTGCCAGCAGTTCCCGGAGTAGCGGGAGGGTAAATGAGCAGTTCTTC. It codes for CASSSRSSGRVNEQFF.

Comment on this clonotype: This sequence may be a read error, since a much larger clone differs from it by one base. The rearrangement uses TRBV11-2 and TRBJ2-1; D uncertain. This CDR3 has 11 amino acids. Trimming stripped 8 bases from V and 7 bases from J, with 9 bases between. CDR1 SGHAT and CDR2 FQNNGV come from the germline V gene. CDR3 loop: CASRRINEQFF. The CDR3 DNA reads as TGTGCCAGCCGACGGATTAATGAGCAGTTCTTC.

A remark on this clonotype: One base away lies a much larger clone, so this may be a sequencing read error. The rearrangement joins TRBV12-3 or TRBV12-4 to TRBJ2-1; the D gene could be TRBD1 or TRBD2 (5 bases each). V was cut by 3 bases and J by 4 bases, with 13 bases left in between. The CDR3 covers 15 residues. The CDR3 coding sequence is TGTGCCAGCAGTTTGGGGCCGGGATGGTACAATGAGCAGTTCTTC. Translated, it gives CASSLGPGWYNEQFF.

This clonotype was seen a handful of times. This may arise from a read error, as a much more abundant clone is one base away. This chain links TRBV29-1 with TRBJ2-7; D gene unclear. The V gene's germline CDR1 is SQVTM and CDR2 ANQGSEA. Trimming took off 2 bases at V and 2 bases at J, with 13 bases between the two ends. The CDR3 totals 14 residues. This chain's CDR3 is CSVEKGESPYEQYV. The CDR3 DNA follows: TGCAGCGTTGAAAAGGGTGAGTCCCCCTACGAGCAGTACGTC.

In its sample, this clonotype was seen a few times. The genes are TRBV6-2 or TRBV6-3 and TRBJ2-7; 10 nucleotides match TRBD2. V trimming: 0 bases; J trimming: 5 bases; junction bases outside the gene matches: 16. Germline V CDR1 and CDR2: MNHEY, SVGEGT. CDR3 length: 19 amino acids. The CDR3 coding sequence is TGTGCCAGCAGTTACTCAGTAGCGGGAGGCCTCTCGTCTGGGAACGAGCAGTACTTC. Its protein is CASSYSVAGGLSSGNEQYF.

This clonotype was seen more than once but under ten times. The genes are TRBV6-6 and TRBJ1-5, with TRBD1 as a possible D gene (5 bases). The CDR3 contains 14 residues. The germline gives CDR1 MNHNY, CDR2 SVGAGI (reference sequence). Deletions cut 7 bases from V and 7 bases from J, with 17 bases between. This CDR3 reads CASTPRGPRQPQHF. The DNA of the CDR3 is TGTGCCAGCACCCCGAGGGGACCCCGGCAGCCCCAGCATTTT.

This clonotype was seen ten or more times. The genes are TRBV12-3 or TRBV12-4 and TRBJ2-1; D uncertain. CDR3 length: 11 amino acids. The V and J ends lost 5 bases and 2 bases respectively, with 1 base between them. The CDR3 bases are TGTGCCAGCAGTGCCTACAATGAGCAGTTCTTC. Its translation: CASSAYNEQFF.

This clonotype was seen many times. The J gene is TRBJ1-1, the V gene TRBV11-1, with D possibly being TRBD1 (5 bases). V was shortened by 5 bases and J by 6 bases, with 10 bases between the two germline ends. CDR1 and CDR2 (germline): SGHAT, FQDESV (reference sequence). The length of the CDR3 is 12 residues. Here the CDR3 reads CASSQQGPEAFF. The CDR3 DNA reads TGTGCCAGCAGCCAGCAGGGCCCTGAAGCTTTCTTT.

On this clonotype itself: This may arise from a read error, as a much more abundant clone is one base away. The CDR3 region is CSVVTDFRGTQYF. The DNA of the CDR3 is TGCAGCGTTGTAACTGATTTCAGGGGGACCCAGTACTTC. The J gene is TRBJ2-5, the V gene TRBV29-1, with D possibly matching TRBD1 (6 bases). The CDR3 is made up of 13 amino acids. In germline, CDR1 is SQVTM, CDR2 ANQGSEA. Trimming removed 4 bases from V and 7 bases from J, with 16 bases in between.

In the case of this clonotype: At one of its ends the junction is not consistent with the germline gene, which may arise from a read error. CDR3 region: CASKQTSEQYF. In DNA form, the CDR3 reads TGTGCCAGCAAACAGACTAGCGAGCAATACTTC. The chain carries TRBV11-3 and TRBJ2-7; 8 nucleotides align to TRBD2. The length of the CDR3 is 11 residues. Germline V gene data show CDR1 as SGHNT and CDR2 as YENEEA.

With respect to this clonotype: A much more abundant neighbour one base away suggests this may be a read error. The chain couples TRBV6-2 or TRBV6-3 to TRBJ2-7, with D unresolved. V dropped 0 bases and J dropped 0 bases, with 18 bases sitting between them. Germline assignment: CDR1 MNHEY and CDR2 SVGEGT. The CDR3 has 18 residues. The CDR3 sequence is CASSYSISRIGLSYEQYF. The CDR3 DNA is TGTGCCAGCAGTTACTCGATATCGCGGATAGGGCTCTCCTACGAGCAGTACTTC.

With respect to this clonotype: A much more abundant neighbour one base away suggests this may be a read error. The CDR3 bases are TGTTCTAGTGGTTTCTGGATAGAGCAGTTCTTC. Protein sequence: CSSGFWIEQFF. The chain has TRBV12-5 and TRBJ2-1; D ambiguous. Germline V gene sequence: CDR1 LGHNT, CDR2 FRNRAP. This CDR3 contains 11 residues.

CDR3 sequence: CASSFLAEVGYEQFF. The CDR3 nucleotides read TGCGCCAGCAGCTTTCTGGCGGAGGTGGGCTATGAGCAGTTCTTC. This chain connects TRBV5-1 to TRBJ2-1, with D perhaps matching TRBD2 (5 bases). Trimming removed 2 bases from V and 8 bases from J, with 17 bases in between. CDR1 and CDR2 (germline): SGHRS, YFSETQ. The CDR3 covers 15 residues. The variable domain in full, completed from reference TRBV5-1 and TRBJ2-1, reads KAGVTQTPRYLIKTRGQQVTLSCSPISGHRSVSWYQQTPGQGLQFLFEYFSETQRNKGNFPGRFSGRQFSNSRSEMNVSTLELGDSALYLCASSFLAEVGYEQFFGPGTRLTVL.

The chain combines TRBV14 with TRBJ2-2; D unclear. V was clipped by 1 base and J by 4 bases, with 16 bases between them. CDR3 length: 17 amino acids. In germline, CDR1 is SGHDN, CDR2 FVKESK. CDR3 DNA sequence: TGTGCCAGCAGCCAAGCACCCGTGATAACGAGCACCGGGGAGCTGTTTTTT. This translates into CASSQAPVITSTGELFF.

A word on this clonotype: Being one base from a much bigger clone, this may be a read error. This chain links TRBV7-8 with TRBJ1-1; the match to TRBD1 covers 9 bases. The V gene end was trimmed by 7 bases and the J gene end by 2 bases; junction bases not matched to a gene: 17. This CDR3 is 18 amino acids long. The V gene's germline CDR1 is SGHVS and CDR2 FQNEAQ. CDR3 sequence: CASTKYSGTGIINTEAFF. The CDR3 DNA reads as TGTGCCAGCACTAAGTATTCCGGGACAGGGATCATAAACACTGAAGCTTTCTTT.